These T cell receptor beta chains were read from a single sample in a study of T cells in Graves' hyperthyroidism and ophthalmopathy. TCRdb called the multiplex PCR reads again in MiXCR, with one record for every CDR3 protein. The sample holds roughly 400,000 distinct CDR3 sequences, around 15% seen once. Sequenced input: blood. The receptors come from a man aged 45-65 years with Graves' ophthalmopathy. The CDR3 runs from the conserved cysteine through the conserved F or W. D genes are given only for firm matches. The size of a clone is reported for some rows only, either as once, few or many, or as a class for expanded clones.

many	TRBJ2-3	TRBV5-1	-	CASSSDSPEDTQYF	TGCGCCAGCAGCTCGGATAGCCCGGAAGATACGCAGTATTTT
-	TRBJ2-3	TRBV20-1	-	CSAPSGRGPDTQYF	TGCAGTGCCCCAAGCGGCCGAGGACCAGATACGCAGTATTTT
many	TRBJ2-5	TRBV5-8	TRBD1	CASSLGDRGHETQYF	TGTGCCAGCAGCTTGGGGGACAGGGGGCATGAGACCCAGTACTTC
many	TRBJ2-7	TRBV29-1	-	CSVEESRGVHKQYF	TGCAGCGTTGAAGAAAGCAGGGGGGTTCACAAGCAGTACTTC
many	TRBJ2-1	TRBV9	-	CASSGGVYNEQFF	TGTGCCAGCAGCGGGGGGGTTTACAATGAGCAGTTCTTC
few	TRBJ2-4	TRBV5-6	-	CASSLVGPGLAKNIQYF	TGTGCCAGCAGCTTGGTGGGGCCAGGGCTAGCCAAAAACATTCAGTACTTC
-	TRBJ2-1	TRBV7-7	-	CASSLGRMDEQFF	TGTGCTAGCAGCTTAGGGCGGATGGATGAGCAGTTCTTC
many	TRBJ2-3	TRBV2	-	CASSDGQQGGWTDTQYF	TGTGCCAGCAGCGACGGCCAACAGGGCGGGTGGACAGATACGCAGTATTTT
few	TRBJ1-2	TRBV20-1	-	CSIWGGGGYGYTF	TGCAGTATCTGGGGGGGGGGCGGCTATGGCTACACCTTC
-	TRBJ2-1	TRBV9	TRBD2	CASSVGILGAGASYNEQFF	TGTGCCAGCAGCGTAGGAATTTTAGGAGCGGGAGCTTCCTACAATGAGCAGTTCTTC
-	TRBJ1-2	TRBV7-2	TRBD1	CASSLARTPGQGAHRDYGYTF	TGTGCCAGCAGCTTAGCCCGGACCCCGGGACAGGGGGCCCACAGAGACTATGGCTACACCTTC
once	TRBJ2-7	TRBV6-5	TRBD2	CASSSGLAEIYEQYF	TGTGCCAGCAGTTCGGGACTAGCGGAAATCTACGAGCAGTACTTC
many	TRBJ2-5	TRBV5-4	-	CASSLVRDQTQYF	TGTGCCAGCAGCTTGGTGAGGGATCAGACCCAGTACTTC
many	TRBJ1-2	TRBV6-1	-	CASSGVGDWGGYTF	TGTGCCAGCAGTGGAGTAGGAGACTGGGGGGGCTACACCTTC
many	TRBJ2-7	TRBV5-1	TRBD2	CASSPRTSGVSYEQYF	TGCGCCAGCAGCCCGAGGACTAGCGGGGTATCCTACGAGCAGTACTTC
many	TRBJ2-7	TRBV12-3/TRBV12-4	TRBD1	CASSDTGGTYEQYF	TGTGCCAGCAGTGATACAGGGGGGACCTACGAGCAGTACTTC
many	TRBJ2-5	TRBV7-9	-	CASSSTRVETQYF	TGTGCCAGCAGCTCCACGAGGGTGGAGACCCAGTACTTC
few	TRBJ2-7	TRBV20-1	-	CSARLGPYEQYF	TGCAGTGCTAGACTCGGACCCTACGAGCAGTACTTC
many	TRBJ2-5	TRBV29-1	-	CSVAEGEETQYF	TGCAGCGTTGCTGAGGGGGAGGAGACCCAGTACTTC
many	TRBJ2-5	TRBV29-1	-	CSVDLSAAETQYF	TGCAGCGTTGACCTCTCAGCCGCTGAGACCCAGTACTTC
many	TRBJ1-1	TRBV29-1	-	CSVAIGSAEAFF	TGCAGCGTTGCTATAGGGAGTGCTGAAGCTTTCTTT
-	TRBJ1-6	TRBV7-9	-	CASSTLGGPSYNSPLHF	TGTGCCAGCAGCACCCTGGGGGGCCCCTCCTATAATTCACCCCTCCACTTT
-	TRBJ2-7	TRBV20-1	TRBD2	CSGSALAGGPYEQYF	TGCAGTGGGTCCGCACTAGCGGGAGGGCCCTACGAGCAGTACTTC
many	TRBJ2-1	TRBV20-1	TRBD2	CSASGLSGMVNEQFF	TGCAGTGCTAGCGGCCTTAGCGGGATGGTGAATGAGCAGTTCTTC
many	TRBJ2-5	TRBV20-1	TRBD1	CSARRDSQETQYF	TGCAGTGCTAGGAGGGACAGTCAAGAGACCCAGTACTTC
many	TRBJ2-7	TRBV9	TRBD2	CASSAGTSGYEQYF	TGTGCCAGCAGCGCAGGGACTAGCGGATACGAGCAGTACTTC
few	TRBJ1-1	TRBV24-1	-	CATSDPGRVGEAFF	TGTGCCACCAGTGATCCCGGTCGGGTAGGTGAAGCTTTCTTT
-	TRBJ1-2	TRBV7-9	-	CASSSGAWANYGYTF	TGTGCCAGCAGCTCGGGTGCTTGGGCTAACTATGGCTACACCTTC
many	TRBJ2-1	TRBV30	-	CAWSRSSSYNEQFF	TGTGCCTGGAGTAGGTCTAGCTCCTACAATGAGCAGTTCTTC
many	TRBJ2-2	TRBV13	-	CASSEGRRVVTGELFF	TGTGCCAGCAGCGAGGGGCGGCGGGTGGTCACCGGGGAGCTGTTTTTT
few	TRBJ2-1	TRBV28	-	CASRGVLNEQFF	TGTGCCAGCAGGGGGGTCCTCAATGAGCAGTTCTTC
few	TRBJ2-1	TRBV9	-	CASSVQYSPEQFF	TGTGCCAGCAGCGTCCAGTATAGTCCCGAGCAGTTCTTC
-	TRBJ2-7	TRBV28	-	CASSSRLAGGYEQYF	TGTGCCAGCAGTTCCCGTTTGGCAGGGGGGTACGAGCAGTACTTC
many	TRBJ2-1	TRBV3-1	TRBD2	CASSQVGSGAYNEQFF	TGTGCCAGCAGCCAAGTCGGTAGCGGGGCCTACAATGAGCAGTTCTTC
few	TRBJ2-3	TRBV27	-	CASSLGQGSWTDTQYF	TGTGCCAGCAGTTTAGGCCAGGGCTCATGGACAGATACGCAGTATTTT
many	TRBJ2-5	TRBV7-8	TRBD2	CASSLYMAGGSRSETQYF	TGTGCCAGCAGCTTATACATGGCGGGAGGGAGTCGTAGCGAGACCCAGTACTTC
-	TRBJ2-5	TRBV10-2	-	CASSDWGTPQETQYF	TGCGCCAGCAGTGACTGGGGGACCCCCCAAGAGACCCAGTACTTC
-	TRBJ1-2	TRBV20-1	-	CSARPGTGGYGYTF	TGCAGTGCTAGACCAGGGACCGGGGGCTATGGCTACACCTTC
many	TRBJ2-7	TRBV2	-	CASSVQGLYEQYF	TGTGCCAGCAGTGTTCAGGGGCTCTACGAGCAGTACTTC
-	TRBJ2-7	TRBV19	-	CASSIRESNEQYF	TGTGCCAGTAGTATTCGGGAGTCCAACGAGCAGTACTTC
many	TRBJ1-2	TRBV30	-	CAWSPPRSGYTF	TGTGCCTGGAGTCCCCCCAGATCTGGCTACACCTTC
many	TRBJ2-1	TRBV5-1	-	CASSLALNEQFF	TGCGCCAGCAGCTTGGCACTGAATGAGCAGTTCTTC
-	TRBJ2-1	TRBV29-1	TRBD1	CSALQQGPQKYNEQFF	TGCAGCGCCTTACAACAGGGGCCCCAGAAGTACAATGAGCAGTTCTTC
many	TRBJ1-1	TRBV27	TRBD1	CASSLYRGTEAFF	TGTGCCAGCAGTTTATACAGGGGCACTGAAGCTTTCTTT
many	TRBJ2-5	TRBV2	-	CASRNEVGGETQYF	TGTGCCAGCAGAAACGAGGTCGGTGGAGAGACCCAGTACTTC
-	TRBJ2-2	TRBV19	TRBD2	CANPEPGLAGEAGELFF	TGTGCCAACCCAGAACCGGGACTAGCGGGAGAAGCCGGGGAGCTGTTTTTT
few	TRBJ2-7	TRBV9	-	CASSVGTGGGSNGEQYF	TGTGCCAGCAGCGTAGGTACCGGAGGGGGTTCGAACGGAGAGCAGTACTTC
few	TRBJ1-1	TRBV5-5	-	CASSLVEMNTEAFF	TGTGCCAGCAGCTTGGTGGAGATGAACACTGAAGCTTTCTTT
-	TRBJ1-2	TRBV9	-	CASSSDRNYGYTF	TGTGCCAGCAGCTCCGACCGTAACTATGGCTACACCTTC
-	TRBJ2-1	TRBV7-9	-	CASTPGLGDAGQEQFF	TGTGCCAGCACCCCCGGGTTGGGGGACGCAGGCCAGGAGCAGTTCTTC
-	TRBJ2-7	TRBV12-3/TRBV12-4	TRBD1	CASSTGTVYEQYF	TGTGCCAGCAGCACCGGGACAGTCTACGAGCAGTACTTC
many	TRBJ2-4	TRBV12-3/TRBV12-4	-	CASSLGGSLAKNIQYF	TGTGCCAGCAGTTTAGGAGGGAGCCTGGCCAAAAACATTCAGTACTTC
few	TRBJ1-4	TRBV20-1	-	CSARGTNEKLFF	TGCAGTGCTAGGGGTACTAATGAAAAACTGTTTTTT
many	TRBJ2-7	TRBV28	TRBD1	CASIAGTANYEQYF	TGTGCCAGCATCGCCGGGACAGCCAACTACGAGCAGTACTTC